This entry lists 30 T cell receptor beta chains sequenced from one sample in a study of blood T cells in healthy people across ages (dated by TCRdb to about 2015). The library was obtained by 5' RACE. Sequencing relied on an Illumina HiSeq 2500. The second PCR ran for roughly 7 to 11 cycles and used a J-beta primer mix along with a sample-barcoded 5' primer. The public reads were quality trimmed at Q25 with fastp and then assembled into clones with MiXCR by TCRdb, keeping productive beta chains. Each entry merges the rows of one CDR3 protein and shows their most common DNA and genes. The sample table lists some 890,000 distinct CDR3 sequences, almost 30% of them with a count of one. The ten top clones hold roughly a tenth of the sample. Another study also made use of these data, one on T cells of mothers and their children.

Sample: blood. Receptors originate from a woman aged 40-49 years in good health.

This clonotype appeared a few times. V usage is TRBV12-3 or TRBV12-4 and J usage is TRBJ1-1; D remains ambiguous. The CDR3 is 13 residues long. V dropped 7 bases and J dropped 7 bases, with 16 bases sitting between them. The CDR3 DNA sequence: TGTGCCAGCACCGACCGCCTCAACGTTGAAGCTTTCTTT. It codes for CASTDRLNVEAFF.

This clonotype was detected a few times. The CDR3 DNA is TGTGCCAGCAGCGTTGCCCCAAAGGATCAGCCCCAGCATTTT. Protein sequence: CASSVAPKDQPQHF. The chain is built from TRBV9 and TRBJ1-5; D is unresolved. CDR1 SGDLS and CDR2 YYNGEE come from the germline V gene. The CDR3 is 14 residues long. V dropped 2 bases and J dropped 5 bases, with 11 bases sitting between them.

This clonotype was detected many times. V gene TRBV5-8 combines with J gene TRBJ2-7; 11 bases match TRBD1. The trim removed 7 bases at V and 6 bases at J, leaving 6 bases unmatched. Germline lookup yields CDR1 SGHTS and CDR2 YDEGEE. This CDR3 is built from 13 residues. Here the CDR3 reads CASVGTGGVEQYF. For the CDR3, the DNA is TGTGCCAGCGTCGGGACAGGGGGAGTCGAGCAGTACTTC.

This clonotype was detected ten times or more. The rearrangement joins TRBV28 to TRBJ2-4; 12 bases match TRBD2. V gave up 5 bases and J gave up 2 bases; unmatched junction bases: 7. The CDR3 totals 17 residues. Germline V gene sequence: CDR1 MDHEN, CDR2 SYDVKM. CDR3 sequence: CASSRLAGARSKNIQYF. The CDR3 DNA sequence: TGTGCCAGCAGTAGACTAGCGGGGGCAAGATCCAAAAACATTCAGTACTTC.

Ten or more counts support this clonotype. The J gene is TRBJ1-2, the V gene TRBV12-3 or TRBV12-4; D unclear. Trimming took 3 bases from V and 5 from J, leaving 7 bases between them. The CDR3 length is 12 residues. In nucleotides, the CDR3 is TGTGCCAGCAGTTTGCAGCGATATGGCTACACCTTC. As protein: CASSLQRYGYTF.

This clonotype was detected only a few times. This sequence joins TRBV19 and TRBJ1-2; D is ambiguous. The CDR3 spans 16 residues. The germline V gene has CDR1 LNHDA and CDR2 SQIVND (reference sequence). V was trimmed by 6 bases and J by 7 bases, leaving 24 bases between them. CDR3 loop: CASRTGPLSLNGGYTF. CDR3 bases: TGTGCCAGTAGAACCGGGCCCTTATCTCTCAACGGTGGCTACACCTTC. Drawing the rest from reference TRBV19 and TRBJ1-2, the complete variable domain is DGGITQSPKYLFRKEGQNVTLSCEQNLNHDAMYWYRQDPGQGLRLIYYSQIVNDFQKGDIAEGYSVSREKKESFPLTVTSAQKNPTAFYLCASRTGPLSLNGGYTFGSGTRLTVV.

With respect to this clonotype: The junction does not match germline at one end; this may be a read error. The chain carries TRBV5-1 and TRBJ2-1; maybe TRBD2 (5 bases). This CDR3 is built from 13 residues. Germline-derived CDR1 and CDR2 are SGHRS and YFSETQ. CDR3 bases: TGCGTCAGCAGCTTGGAGGCTCCCAATGAGCAGTTCTTC. Translating it yields CVSSLEAPNEQFF. Together with reference TRBV5-1 and TRBJ2-1, the CDR3 gives the full variable domain: KAGVTQTPRYLIKTRGQQVTLSCSPISGHRSVSWYQQTPGQGLQFLFEYFSETQRNKGNFPGRFSGRQFSNSRSEMNVSTLELGDSALYLCVSSLEAPNEQFFGPGTRLTVL.

The table lists this clonotype with a few counts. The chain employs TRBV6-6 and TRBJ2-5; D not resolved. This CDR3 spans 12 amino acids. CDR1 and CDR2 (germline): MNHNY, SVGAGI (reference sequence). Trimming pared 6 bases from V and 5 bases from J, leaving 10 bases between. The CDR3 protein is CASSRVGETQYF. In nucleotides, the CDR3 is TGTGCCAGCAGCCGCGTCGGTGAGACCCAGTACTTC.

This clonotype has just a few counts. The chain links TRBV6-4 to TRBJ2-2, with unresolved D. CDR1 is MRHNA and CDR2 is SNTAGT in the germline V gene. Trimming removed 7 bases at V and 1 base at J, with 7 bases between. CDR3 length: 13 residues. CDR3 nucleotides: TGTGCCAGCAAGAACAGGAACACCGGGGAGCTGTTTTTT. It encodes CASKNRNTGELFF.

V gene TRBV28 combines with J gene TRBJ1-5, with 7 positions matching TRBD1. The V segment lost 3 bases and the J segment 6 bases; nucleotides outside the gene matches: 5. The CDR3 is 14 amino acids. From germline, CDR1 is MDHEN and CDR2 SYDVKM. CDR3 loop: CASSLGQKGQPQHF. The CDR3 nucleotides read TGTGCCAGCAGTTTGGGACAGAAGGGTCAGCCCCAGCATTTT.

This clonotype occurred once. The chain combines TRBV20-1 with TRBJ1-6; 8 bases are shared with TRBD1. Germline V gene data show CDR1 as DFQATT and CDR2 as SNEGSKA (reference sequence). This CDR3 contains 13 residues. The junction had 9 bases not matched to a gene; V was cut back by 7 bases and J by 10 bases. The chain's CDR3 is CSVRQGTKSPLHF. CDR3 nucleotides: TGCAGTGTTCGACAGGGGACAAAGTCACCCCTCCACTTT.

A single count supports this clonotype. A read error may be the cause here, since a much bigger clone is one base away. The chain uses TRBV29-1 and TRBJ2-5; D remains unclear. Trimming took 8 bases from V and 11 from J, leaving 18 bases between them. Germline-derived CDR1 and CDR2 are SQVTM and ANQGSEA. This CDR3 has 11 residues. In nucleotides, the CDR3 is TGCAGCTATTCAGACATGAATGAGCAGTACTTC. Protein: CSYSDMNEQYF.

This clonotype occurred many times. The V and J genes are TRBV6-5 and TRBJ2-7; D is perhaps TRBD1 (6 bases). Germline V gives CDR1 MNHEY, CDR2 SVGAGI. This CDR3 has 16 amino acids. Deletions cut 6 bases from V and 3 bases from J, with 21 bases between. The CDR3 spells CASRRDIGSAVYEQYF. The DNA of the CDR3 is TGTGCCAGCAGGAGGGACATCGGCAGCGCCGTCTACGAGCAGTACTTC.

A note on this clonotype: A much more abundant neighbour one base away suggests this may be a read error. The gene calls are TRBV18 and TRBJ1-2; D unclear. The V and J ends lost 3 bases and 4 bases respectively, with 18 bases between them. The CDR3 has 16 residues. Per the germline V gene, CDR1 is KGHSH and CDR2 is LQKENI. The CDR3 nucleotides read TGTGCCAGCTCACCTCCCGGCTCACTATCGGTCTATGGCTACACCTTC. It codes for CASSPPGSLSVYGYTF.

The chain is built from TRBV7-9 and TRBJ2-5; possibly TRBD1 or TRBD2 for D (6 bases each). The V end lost 4 bases, the J end lost 9 bases, and 18 bases lay between the germline ends. The CDR3 extends over 14 amino acids. Germline V CDR1 and CDR2: SEHNR, FQNEAQ (reference sequence). CDR3 DNA sequence: TGTGCCAGCAGCTCACATCGGGGGCCGGGGGCCCAGTACTTC. Encoded protein: CASSSHRGPGAQYF.

Details on this clonotype: This may come from a read error, since a much larger clone is one base off. This chain links TRBV25-1 with TRBJ2-7, with a tentative D call TRBD1 (6 bases). V was cut by 8 bases and J by 5 bases, with 22 bases left in between. CDR3 length: 15 residues. The germline CDR1 and CDR2 sequences are MGHDK and SYGVNS. The CDR3 spells CASGGNQGTIHEQYF. Here the CDR3 DNA reads TGTGCCAGCGGTGGGAACCAGGGGACAATCCACGAGCAGTACTTC.

In its sample, this clonotype was seen a few times. As DNA, the CDR3 is TGTGCCAGCAGCTCGGGACAGGGGGCGCGGGATACGCAGTATTTT. As protein: CASSSGQGARDTQYF. V usage is TRBV9 and J usage is TRBJ2-3, with 12 bases lining up with TRBD1. Per germline, CDR1 SGDLS and CDR2 YYNGEE. V lost 4 bases, J lost 6 bases, and 6 bases stayed unmatched. This CDR3 contains 15 residues.

Regarding this clonotype: This may stem from a read error, because a much larger clone lies one nucleotide away. The chain employs TRBV29-1 and TRBJ2-5; perhaps TRBD1 as D (7 bases). CDR1 is SQVTM, CDR2 ANQGSEA, per germline. This CDR3 region has 14 residues. Trimming took off 1 base at V and 11 bases at J, with 20 bases between the two ends. Here the CDR3 reads CSVEVRDSRGEQYF. The CDR3, as DNA: TGCAGCGTTGAAGTTCGGGACAGCCGCGGGGAGCAGTACTTC.

The sample holds many counts of this clonotype. This chain links TRBV29-1 with TRBJ2-3; 9 nucleotides align to TRBD1. V was clipped by 7 bases and J by 3 bases; unmatched bases: 11. Germline V gene lookup returns CDR1 SQVTM and CDR2 ANQGSEA. The CDR3 loop spans 15 amino acids. This CDR3 is CSGSPGQGVTDTQYF. As DNA, the CDR3 is TGCAGCGGGAGCCCGGGACAGGGAGTTACAGATACGCAGTATTTT.

This sequence joins TRBV20-1 and TRBJ1-1, with TRBD1 matching over 12 bases. The ends lost 1 base at V and 0 bases at J; junction bases unmatched: 12. The length of the CDR3 is 19 residues. Germline V gives CDR1 DFQATT, CDR2 SNEGSKA (reference sequence). CDR3 protein: CSARGGTGGAFSLNTEAFF. In DNA form, the CDR3 reads TGCAGTGCTAGAGGGGGGACAGGGGGCGCATTCAGCTTGAACACTGAAGCTTTCTTT.

Turning to this clonotype: With a much larger clone just one base away, this may be a read error. This rearrangement joins TRBV28 to TRBJ2-1; D may be TRBD1 or TRBD2 (5 bases each). The CDR3 consists of 11 residues. Per germline, CDR1 MDHEN and CDR2 SYDVKM. V lost 6 bases and J lost 11, with 11 bases in between. This CDR3 is CASRFSGQQFF. The CDR3 coding sequence is TGTGCCAGCAGGTTCTCGGGGCAGCAGTTCTTC.

This clonotype was seen many times. The chain is built from TRBV12-3 or TRBV12-4 and TRBJ1-2, with D perhaps TRBD1 (6 bases). The V end was cut by 4 bases, the J end by 8 bases, with 14 bases between. This CDR3 contains 13 residues. CDR3 DNA: TGTGCCAGCAGTTCCTCGACAGGCAAGGGCTACACCTTC. This translates into CASSSSTGKGYTF.

This clonotype has a count of ten or more. The chain's CDR3 is CASSPARGLSYEQYF. CDR3 bases: TGTGCCAGCAGCCCAGCCAGGGGGCTGTCCTACGAGCAGTACTTC. The chain carries TRBV9 and TRBJ2-7, with 8 bases identical to TRBD1. CDR1 is SGDLS, CDR2 YYNGEE, per germline. The CDR3 covers 15 residues. J was trimmed by 1 base and V by 4 bases; bases with no gene match: 7.

The chain couples TRBV12-3 or TRBV12-4 to TRBJ2-3; 9 bases fit TRBD2. The CDR3 sequence is 16 residues long. V lost 5 bases and J lost 7; bases outside the gene matches: 13. The CDR3, as DNA: TGTGCCAGCAGTCATAGCGGGGGCGGCTTCGGGAATACGCAGTATTTT. It codes for CASSHSGGGFGNTQYF.

This clonotype has just a few counts. The chain couples TRBV4-1 to TRBJ1-2; D is ambiguous. Looked up from germline, CDR1 is MGHRA and CDR2 is YSYEKL. V lost 1 base and J 0 bases, leaving 9 bases between the germline ends. The CDR3 has 15 residues. The CDR3 loop reads CASSQVVGANYGYTF. The CDR3 DNA reads as TGCGCCAGCAGCCAAGTTGTGGGAGCTAACTATGGCTACACCTTC.

The rearrangement joins TRBV11-2 to TRBJ2-4, with 9 bases that match TRBD2. The junction had 14 bases not matched to a gene; V was cut back by 0 bases and J by 8 bases. The CDR3 totals 18 residues. Germline V gene data show CDR1 as SGHAT and CDR2 as FQNNGV. The CDR3 DNA sequence: TGTGCCAGCAGCTTAGAGAAGCTAGCGGGGTCCCATCGGGACATTCAGTACTTC. Translated: CASSLEKLAGSHRDIQYF.

In this sample, this clonotype turned up many times. The chain couples TRBV28 to TRBJ2-4; D is perhaps TRBD1 or TRBD2 (5 bases each). The germline V and J ends were trimmed by 3 bases and 0 bases, with 15 bases remaining between them. The germline V gene encodes CDR1 MDHEN and CDR2 SYDVKM. The CDR3 length is 17 residues. The CDR3 sequence is CASSLGRQHLAKNIQYF. The CDR3 DNA is TGTGCCAGCAGTTTGGGGAGACAGCACCTAGCCAAAAACATTCAGTACTTC.

This rearrangement joins TRBV7-2 to TRBJ2-1, with TRBD2 matching 9 bases. The J segment lost 2 bases and the V segment lost 5 bases, leaving 7 bases of the junction unmatched. The length of the CDR3 is 16 residues. Germline CDR1 reads SGHTA; CDR2 reads FQGNSA. This CDR3 is CASSLSGGRAYNEQFF. CDR3 DNA sequence: TGTGCCAGCAGCCTTAGCGGGGGTAGAGCCTACAATGAGCAGTTCTTC.

This chain joins TRBV20-1 and TRBJ2-2; perhaps D is TRBD1 or TRBD2 (5 bases each). With 1 base removed from V and 6 bases from J, the gap between germline ends came to 15 bases. Per the germline V gene, CDR1 is DFQATT and CDR2 is SNEGSKA (reference sequence). The CDR3 is 15 amino acids. CDR3 protein: CSARARGLPAGELFF. The CDR3 region has the DNA TGCAGTGCTAGAGCCCGGGGCCTACCTGCCGGGGAGCTGTTTTTT.

In its sample, this clonotype was seen a few times. The chain's CDR3 is CASKQGASMNTEAFF. Here the CDR3 DNA reads TGCGCCAGCAAGCAGGGGGCTTCTATGAACACTGAAGCTTTCTTT. J is TRBJ1-1 and V is TRBV5-1; 8 positions match TRBD1. V was clipped by 6 bases and J by 0 bases; unmatched bases: 7. The CDR3 spans 15 residues. From germline, CDR1 is SGHRS and CDR2 YFSETQ.